The 25 T cell receptor beta chains in this list originate from one sample, sequenced in a study of vaccination and CD4 T cells after COVID-19. For these TCRs, the target antigens are not known. Treatment here: approximately 9-day PBMC culture with coronavirus spike peptide pools or control peptides (ViraFEST assay). Sequencing of DNA taken from cultured CD4+ T cells relied on the Oncomine TCR Beta short-read assay. One entry per CDR3 protein, called by TCRdb with MiXCR from the PCR reads. In the table there are some 15,000 distinct CDR3 sequences, 20% to 25% of which are singletons. The sample here was CD4+ T cells from blood, cultured in vitro, taken before SARS-CoV-2 vaccination. Source of these receptors: a human donor who received a COVID-19 vaccine.

The V call is TRBV24-1, the J call TRBJ2-1; no clear D. The length of the CDR3 is 11 residues. CDR1 and CDR2 (germline): KGHDR, SFDVKD. Trimming stripped 12 bases from V and 7 bases from J, with 12 bases between. In nucleotides, the CDR3 is TGTGCCGCGGCGACTGGAAATGAGCAGTTCTTC. Its protein is CAAATGNEQFF.

This clonotype is medium-sized within its sample. The gene calls are TRBV2 and TRBJ1-1, with D uncertain. The CDR3 contains 13 residues. V shed 8 bases and J shed 5 bases, with 15 bases lying between them. Germline V gives CDR1 SNHLY, CDR2 FYNNEI. CDR3 coding DNA: TGTGCCAGCCTCCGGGCTGGGAATACTGAAGCTTTCTTT. The encoded protein is CASLRAGNTEAFF. Full variable domain (outside the CDR3, taken from reference TRBV2 and TRBJ1-1): EPEVTQTPSHQVTQMGQEVILRCVPISNHLYFYWYRQILGQKVEFLVSFYNNEISEKSEIFDDQFSVERPDGSNFTLKIRSTKLEDSAMYFCASLRAGNTEAFFGQGTRLTVV.

The genes are TRBV7-6 and TRBJ1-3; a weak D match, TRBD1 (5 bases). Trimming stripped 2 bases from V and 0 bases from J, with 11 bases between. The CDR3 is 16 residues long. CDR1 is SGHVS, CDR2 FNYEAQ, per germline. In DNA, the CDR3 is TGTGCCAGCAGCTTAAATCCCCAGGGCTCTGGAAACACCATATATTTT. Translated, it gives CASSLNPQGSGNTIYF.

This clonotype has only a few counts. The V and J genes are TRBV20-1 and TRBJ2-3; D gene unclear. V was shortened by 3 bases and J by 6 bases, with 7 bases between the two germline ends. This CDR3 spans 11 amino acids. The germline V gene encodes CDR1 DFQATT and CDR2 SNEGSKA (reference sequence). The CDR3 DNA follows: TGCAGTGCTAGTCGTTCTGATACGCAGTATTTT. Amino acid sequence: CSASRSDTQYF.

The chain combines TRBV4-2 with TRBJ2-3, with TRBD1 as a possible D gene (5 bases). The V and J ends lost 1 base and 2 bases respectively, with 7 bases between them. The CDR3 contains 14 residues. From germline, CDR1 is LGHNA and CDR2 YNFKEQ. This chain's CDR3 is CASSQGQPTDTQYF. CDR3 bases: TGTGCCAGCAGCCAAGGACAGCCCACAGATACGCAGTATTTT.

A remark on this clonotype: Being one base from a much bigger clone, this may be a read error. No conserved phenylalanine or tryptophan is present at the end of the CDR3, so a read error is the likely explanation. The chain combines TRBV20-1 with TRBJ1-2; tentative D call: TRBD1 (6 bases). V was trimmed by 0 bases and J by 5 bases, leaving 16 bases between them. The CDR3 spans 15 residues. The germline CDR1 and CDR2 sequences are DFQATT and SNEGSKA (reference sequence). CDR3 protein: CSARDRPGAIYGYTV. CDR3 sequence (DNA): TGCAGTGCTAGAGATCGCCCGGGGGCAATTTATGGCTACACCGTC.

This rearrangement joins TRBV19 to TRBJ1-2, with a tentative D call TRBD1 (5 bases). Germline CDR1 is LNHDA and CDR2 is SQIVND (reference sequence). The V end was cut by 1 base, the J end by 0 bases, with 12 bases between. The CDR3 is 16 residues long. The CDR3 region is CASSIGRGLANYGYTF. CDR3 in DNA: TGTGCCAGTAGTATAGGTCGGGGACTAGCTAACTATGGCTACACCTTC.

The chain combines TRBV19 with TRBJ2-7; 7 bases are a match to TRBD2. Germline assignment: CDR1 LNHDA and CDR2 SQIVND (reference sequence). The CDR3 is 17 amino acids. V was pared by 4 bases and J by 1 base, with 13 bases of the junction left unmatched. The CDR3 DNA sequence: TGTGCCAGTAGTACCCGACTAGCAGGGATGGTATCCTACGAGCAGTACTTC. This translates into CASSTRLAGMVSYEQYF.

The chain employs TRBV18 and TRBJ1-1; maybe TRBD1 (5 bases). The CDR3 is 12 amino acids. Germline V gene lookup returns CDR1 KGHSH and CDR2 LQKENI. V was cut by 3 bases and J by 10 bases, with 12 bases left in between. This chain's CDR3 is CASSPLGLGAFF. Written as DNA, the CDR3 is TGTGCCAGCTCACCGCTGGGACTGGGAGCTTTCTTT.

This clonotype has more than one count but fewer than ten. The chain is built from TRBV12-5 and TRBJ1-5; no firm D call. The CDR3 length is 13 residues. Germline V CDR1 and CDR2: LGHNT, FRNRAP. V was shortened by 1 base and J by 5 bases, with 6 bases between the two germline ends. CDR3 DNA sequence: TGTGCTAGTGGTTTGGGGTTAGATCAGCCCCAGCATTTT. Translating gives CASGLGLDQPQHF.

This clonotype showed up just a few times. The gene calls are TRBV19 and TRBJ1-2; perhaps TRBD1 as D (5 bases). The CDR3 consists of 15 residues. Germline-derived CDR1 and CDR2 are LNHDA and SQIVND (reference sequence). V was clipped by 5 bases and J by 4 bases, with 17 bases between them. CDR3 region: CASSSEPGGIYGYTF. The CDR3 coding sequence is TGTGCCAGTAGTTCAGAACCGGGGGGAATCTATGGCTACACCTTC.

This clonotype was recorded a few times. CDR3 DNA sequence: TGTGCCAGCAGCTTAAGGGGGACAGGAATAGACTCTGGGGCCAACGTCCTGACTTTC. Its translation is CASSLRGTGIDSGANVLTF. The rearrangement joins TRBV7-3 to TRBJ2-6; TRBD1 agrees at 8 bases. This CDR3 is 19 amino acids long. After removal of 1 base from V and 0 bases from J, the junction contained 8 bases not matched to a gene. Germline-derived CDR1 and CDR2 are SGHTA and FQGTGA.

In this sample, this clonotype is medium-sized. V and J are TRBV27 and TRBJ1-5; the D gene is possibly TRBD1 (6 bases). Germline V gives CDR1 MNHEY, CDR2 SMNVEV (reference sequence). V shed 3 bases and J shed 7 bases, with 10 bases lying between them. The CDR3 extends over 13 amino acids. The CDR3 loop reads CASSFTGKQPQHF. DNA of the CDR3: TGTGCCAGCAGTTTCACAGGGAAACAGCCCCAGCATTTT.

This clonotype was seen a few times. The chain joins TRBV19 to TRBJ2-3; D uncertain. The germline gives CDR1 LNHDA, CDR2 SQIVND (reference sequence). V shed 6 bases and J shed 0 bases, with 19 bases lying between them. This CDR3 region has 17 residues. The CDR3 DNA sequence: TGTGCCAGTAGACCCTTTGGCAGTGCGACTAGCACAGATACGCAGTATTTT. This translates into CASRPFGSATSTDTQYF.

J is TRBJ1-6 and V is TRBV4-2; D may be TRBD1 (5 bases). Germline CDR1 and CDR2: LGHNA and YNFKEQ. With 0 bases removed from V and 1 base from J, the gap between germline ends came to 19 bases. This CDR3 is 20 amino acids long. CDR3 residues: CASSQDLDIGRGSYNSPLHF. As DNA, the CDR3 is TGTGCCAGCAGCCAAGATCTCGATATAGGGAGGGGTTCCTATAATTCACCCCTCCACTTT.

The chain couples TRBV18 to TRBJ1-1; no clear D. Trimming shortened V by 1 base and J by 0 bases, and 9 bases separated the two germline ends. This CDR3 contains 15 residues. Germline assignment: CDR1 KGHSH and CDR2 LQKENI. This CDR3 is CASSPLLQLNTEAFF. DNA of the CDR3: TGTGCCAGCTCACCACTGTTACAGTTGAACACTGAAGCTTTCTTT.

This clonotype was counted a few times. The chain employs TRBV5-3 and TRBJ1-6; TRBD1 agrees at 7 bases. Being an ORF, TRBV5-3 has a function that is uncertain. Losses at the gene ends were 3 bases for V and 0 bases for J; bases not matched to a gene: 9. The CDR3 consists of 18 residues. The CDR3 loop is CARSWNRGPSSYNSPLHF. The CDR3 nucleotides read TGTGCCAGAAGCTGGAACAGGGGACCCAGCTCCTATAATTCACCCCTCCACTTT.

This clonotype has just a few counts. The chain employs TRBV7-8 and TRBJ1-6, with D possibly being TRBD1 (6 bases). Trimming stripped 6 bases from V and 9 bases from J, with 21 bases between. Germline loops: CDR1 SGHVS, CDR2 FQNEAQ. There are 16 residues in the CDR3. The CDR3 loop reads CASRLGPWTESSPLHF. DNA of the CDR3: TGTGCCAGCAGGTTGGGGCCGTGGACAGAGAGTTCACCCCTCCACTTT.

The chain carries TRBV7-3 and TRBJ1-2, with 7 bases aligning to TRBD1. V gave up 2 bases and J gave up 4 bases; unmatched junction bases: 4. Germline V gene sequence: CDR1 SGHTA, CDR2 FQGTGA. The length of the CDR3 is 14 residues. DNA for the CDR3: TGTGCCAGCAGCTTAGAATCAGGGGGCTATGGCTACACCTTC. Amino acids: CASSLESGGYGYTF.

The chain uses TRBV18 and TRBJ1-1, with D maybe TRBD1 (5 bases). V lost 3 bases to trimming and J lost 0 bases, with 17 bases between them. The germline V gene encodes CDR1 KGHSH and CDR2 LQKENI. The CDR3 is made up of 17 amino acids. The CDR3 is CASSPAGRVRMNTEAFF. The CDR3 DNA follows: TGTGCCAGCTCACCGGCAGGGAGGGTTCGAATGAACACTGAAGCTTTCTTT.

The rearrangement links TRBV12-5 to TRBJ1-6; maybe TRBD1 (5 bases). The CDR3 contains 13 residues. Trimming pared 1 base from V and 8 bases from J, leaving 6 bases between. Per germline, CDR1 LGHNT and CDR2 FRNRAP. The CDR3 sequence: CASGLGGYSPLHF. The CDR3 bases are TGTGCTAGTGGTTTGGGGGGCTATTCACCCCTCCACTTT.

The gene calls are TRBV7-3 and TRBJ2-2; D might be TRBD2 (5 bases). V gave up 2 bases and J gave up 4 bases, with 17 bases separating them. Germline CDR1 is SGHTA and CDR2 is FQGTGA. CDR3 length equals 17 residues. This chain's CDR3 is CASSLDGRGGSTGELFF. The CDR3 DNA is TGTGCCAGCAGCTTAGATGGTCGGGGTGGATCCACCGGGGAGCTGTTTTTT.

This clonotype was counted between two and nine times. The chain carries TRBV5-6 and TRBJ2-5; TRBD1 matches at 8 bases. The CDR3 consists of 14 residues. CDR1 and CDR2 from the germline V gene are SGHDT and YYEEEE. J was trimmed by 3 bases and V by 4 bases; bases with no gene match: 5. CDR3 nucleotides: TGTGCCAGCAGCCTACAGGGGGAGGAAGAGACCCAGTACTTC. It encodes CASSLQGEEETQYF.

The chain is built from TRBV5-1 and TRBJ1-6, with D possibly matching TRBD1 (5 bases). The CDR3 contains 14 residues. Trimming shortened V by 0 bases and J by 10 bases, and 11 bases separated the two germline ends. The germline V gene has CDR1 SGHRS and CDR2 YFSETQ. CDR3 nucleotides: TGCGCCAGCAGCTTGGGGCAGGGTGGGTCACCCCTCCACTTT. This codes for CASSLGQGGSPLHF. Variable domain in full (rest from reference TRBV5-1 and TRBJ1-6): KAGVTQTPRYLIKTRGQQVTLSCSPISGHRSVSWYQQTPGQGLQFLFEYFSETQRNKGNFPGRFSGRQFSNSRSEMNVSTLELGDSALYLCASSLGQGGSPLHFGNGTRLTVT.

CDR3 loop: CASSLDLARGVYEQYF. The CDR3 DNA sequence: TGTGCCAGCAGCTTAGATCTGGCCAGGGGTGTCTACGAGCAGTACTTC. The rearrangement uses TRBV7-9 and TRBJ2-7; D possibly corresponds to TRBD1 (6 bases). In germline, CDR1 is SEHNR, CDR2 FQNEAQ (reference sequence). There are 16 residues in the CDR3. V lost 1 base and J lost 3, with 16 bases in between.